Described below is a single TCR beta chain sequence and its context. Between the trimmed V and J ends, which lost 5 bases and 11 bases, there was a span of 16 bases. The germline V gene encodes CDR1 MNHEY and CDR2 SVGAGI. The CDR3 has 14 amino acids. The data stem from a study of cytomegalovirus exposure and HLA in healthy donors. In the PCR, 60 Vbeta and 13 Jbeta primers were used. The repertoire was sequenced with immunoSEQ multiplex PCR; TCRdb's copy has only in-frame clones and lacks some. The sample has approximately 51,000 clones, around 80% seen once; the top ten hold 2.5%. Sequencing was carried out using PBMCs. This receptor was taken from a boy aged 5-17 years in good health and CMV-seropositive. J is TRBJ1-6 and V is TRBV6-5, with D perhaps matching TRBD1 (6 bases). The CDR3 is CASSVRGYSTPLHF. Here the CDR3 DNA reads TGTGCCAGCAGTGTGAGGGGGTATTCGACACCCCTCCACTTT.